The 23 T cell receptor beta chains below all came from one sample that was sequenced in a study of blood T cell repertoires in COVID-19. Libraries were prepared by immunoSEQ multiplex PCR; TCRdb keeps only in-frame clonotypes and omits some of them. Of 50,000 to 60,000 clones in the sample, approximately 90% were seen once. Material: peripheral blood. These receptors originate from a woman older than 75 with acute or convalescent COVID-19.

The chain links TRBV3-1 (or the pseudogene TRBV3-2) to TRBJ2-1; D is unclear. Germline V gene lookup returns CDR1 LGHDT and CDR2 YNNKEL (reference sequence). The CDR3 contains 14 residues. Deletions cut 2 bases from V and 6 bases from J, with 11 bases between. For the CDR3, the DNA is TGTGCCAGCAGCCAACTCATGGGCGCCAATGAGCAGTTCTTC. Its translation is CASSQLMGANEQFF.

V is TRBV7-8 and J is TRBJ2-1, with TRBD1 as a possible D gene (6 bases). From germline, CDR1 is SGHVS and CDR2 FQNEAQ. V was cut by 4 bases and J by 0 bases, with 16 bases left in between. This CDR3 contains 17 residues. The CDR3 sequence: CASSSRGKQGSYNEQFF. The DNA of the CDR3 is TGTGCCAGCAGCTCGAGGGGGAAACAGGGCTCCTACAATGAGCAGTTCTTC. The full variable domain, with the rest looked up from reference TRBV7-8 and TRBJ2-1, is GAGVSQSPRYKVAKRGQDVALRCDPISGHVSLFWYQQALGQGPEFLTYFQNEAQLDKSGLPSDRFFAERPEGSVSTLKIQRTQQEDSAVYLCASSSRGKQGSYNEQFFGPGTRLTVL.

This chain joins TRBV30 and TRBJ1-3; 7 bases match TRBD1. Germline lookup yields CDR1 GTSNPN and CDR2 SVGIG (reference sequence). This CDR3 is built from 13 residues. V trimming: 8 bases; J trimming: 2 bases; junction bases outside the gene matches: 6. The CDR3 DNA reads TGTGCCACCGGACAGGCCGCTGGAAACACCATATATTTT. Its translation is CATGQAAGNTIYF.

The chain combines TRBV27 with TRBJ1-4; D unresolved. Germline lookup yields CDR1 MNHEY and CDR2 SMNVEV (reference sequence). This CDR3 comprises 16 residues. Trimming pared 6 bases from V and 6 bases from J, leaving 20 bases between. CDR3 protein: CASRPFDAGVDEKLFF. DNA of the CDR3: TGTGCCAGCAGGCCGTTTGACGCGGGAGTCGATGAAAAACTGTTTTTT.

The count of this clone is one. This rearrangement joins TRBV19 to TRBJ2-5; TRBD1 might be the D (6 bases). Germline V lookup: CDR1 LNHDA, CDR2 SQIVND (reference sequence). The CDR3 has 17 residues. Trimming removed 5 bases from V and 2 bases from J, with 21 bases in between. CDR3 nucleotides: TGTGCCAGTAGTCCGCTGGACAGTCAGGGTCGGCAAGAGACCCAGTACTTC. Protein product: CASSPLDSQGRQETQYF. The variable domain in full, completed from reference TRBV19 and TRBJ2-5, reads DGGITQSPKYLFRKEGQNVTLSCEQNLNHDAMYWYRQDPGQGLRLIYYSQIVNDFQKGDIAEGYSVSREKKESFPLTVTSAQKNPTAFYLCASSPLDSQGRQETQYFGPGTRLLVL.

The J gene is TRBJ1-5, the V gene TRBV2; 12 positions match TRBD1. CDR3 length: 16 residues. The junction had 7 bases not matched to a gene; V was cut back by 4 bases and J by 6 bases. CDR1 is SNHLY and CDR2 is FYNNEI in the germline V gene. CDR3 in amino acids: CASSASGTGGSQPQHF. The CDR3 DNA follows: TGTGCCAGCAGTGCCTCCGGGACAGGGGGCTCTCAGCCCCAGCATTTT.

The chain joins TRBV29-1 to TRBJ2-1; D gene unclear. Trimming left V 7 bases short and J 4 bases short, with 5 bases between. Germline CDR1 is SQVTM and CDR2 is ANQGSEA. The CDR3 is made up of 10 amino acids. This chain's CDR3 is CSAAYNEQFF. For the CDR3, the DNA is TGCAGCGCCGCGTACAATGAGCAGTTCTTC.

The chain employs TRBV11-2 and TRBJ2-2; D is possibly TRBD1 (6 bases). The CDR3 totals 13 residues. Germline V gives CDR1 SGHAT, CDR2 FQNNGV. Trimming shortened V by 5 bases and J by 8 bases, and 12 bases separated the two germline ends. The CDR3 sequence is CASSNTGFGELFF. The CDR3 nucleotides are TGTGCCAGCAGCAATACAGGGTTTGGGGAGCTGTTTTTT.

The rearrangement links TRBV5-1 to TRBJ2-5, with TRBD1 matching over 10 bases. CDR3 length equals 16 residues. After removal of 3 bases from V and 2 bases from J, the junction contained 7 bases not matched to a gene. Germline V gene lookup returns CDR1 SGHRS and CDR2 YFSETQ. CDR3 in DNA: TGCGCCAGCAGCTCTGGACAGGGGGGCATTCAAGAGACCCAGTACTTC. Protein product: CASSSGQGGIQETQYF.

This chain connects TRBV19 to TRBJ2-7, with 11 bases matching TRBD2. This CDR3 spans 14 amino acids. Germline V gene lookup returns CDR1 LNHDA and CDR2 SQIVND (reference sequence). The ends lost 5 bases at V and 5 bases at J; junction bases unmatched: 5. In DNA, the CDR3 is TGTGCCAGTAGTCCGGCTAGCGGGAGGAACGAGCAGTACTTC. It specifies CASSPASGRNEQYF.

The gene calls are TRBV7-2 and TRBJ1-5, with D possibly TRBD1 on 5 matching bases. V lost 2 bases and J 7 bases, leaving 18 bases between the germline ends. CDR3 length: 16 residues. The germline V gene has CDR1 SGHTA and CDR2 FQGNSA. This CDR3 reads CASSLTSQGGSQPQHF. As DNA, the CDR3 is TGTGCCAGCAGCTTAACCTCGCAGGGTGGGTCCCAGCCCCAGCATTTT.

The V gene is TRBV12-1, the J gene TRBJ1-1; TRBD1 reflects the table's D call only, with no check against the DNA. TRBV12-1 constitutes a pseudogene. This CDR3 contains 13 residues. CDR3 DNA: TGTGCCAGCATCGGACAGGGGTATACTGAAGCTTTCTTT. Protein sequence: CASIGQGYTEAFF.

The CDR3 sequence: CASKAAGAEREQYF. CDR3 nucleotide sequence: TGTGCCAGCAAAGCGGCAGGGGCGGAACGCGAGCAGTACTTC. The V call is TRBV28, the J call TRBJ2-7; maybe TRBD1 (6 bases). CDR3 length: 14 amino acids. V shed 7 bases and J shed 6 bases, with 19 bases lying between them. Germline V gene lookup returns CDR1 MDHEN and CDR2 SYDVKM.

This clone was seen only a few times. The chain joins TRBV19 to TRBJ2-7, with a possible D match to TRBD1 (6 bases). Trimming stripped 5 bases from V and 2 bases from J, with 13 bases between. Germline-derived CDR1 and CDR2 are LNHDA and SQIVND (reference sequence). The CDR3 spans 14 residues. This chain's CDR3 is CASSWGGQTYEQYF. The DNA for the CDR3 is TGTGCCAGTAGTTGGGGCGGACAGACCTACGAGCAGTACTTC.

The genes are TRBV6-5 and TRBJ1-1; maybe TRBD1 (6 bases). The CDR3 totals 13 residues. Per germline, CDR1 MNHEY and CDR2 SVGAGI. V was shortened by 9 bases and J by 11 bases, with 22 bases between the two germline ends. The CDR3 is CASQYMAGAPAFF. The CDR3 nucleotides are TGTGCCAGTCAATACATGGCGGGGGCACCCGCTTTCTTT.

This clone was detected once. The J gene is TRBJ1-2, the V gene TRBV6-2 or TRBV6-3; D uncertain. Germline V gene lookup returns CDR1 MNHEY and CDR2 SVGEGT. V lost 2 bases and J 8 bases, leaving 9 bases between the germline ends. This CDR3 region has 12 residues. The CDR3: CASSYRREGYTF. The CDR3 nucleotides read TGTGCCAGCAGTTACCGCCGGGAGGGCTACACCTTC.

V is TRBV6-5 and J is TRBJ2-2, with 7 bases fitting TRBD1. CDR1 is MNHEY and CDR2 is SVGAGI in the germline V gene. CDR3 length: 14 residues. The J segment lost 3 bases and the V segment lost 6 bases, leaving 4 bases of the junction unmatched. CDR3 nucleotides: TGTGCCAGCAGCCGACAGGGTCACACCGGGGAGCTGTTTTTT. This sequence encodes CASSRQGHTGELFF.

This rearrangement joins TRBV5-1 to TRBJ2-2; 8 positions agree with TRBD1. Trimming removed 3 bases from V and 6 bases from J; junction bases left unmatched: 10. Germline CDR1 SGHRS, CDR2 YFSETQ. CDR3 size: 16 residues. CDR3 in amino acids: CASSSGQAQGAGELFF. In DNA, the CDR3 is TGCGCCAGCAGCTCGGGACAGGCCCAAGGGGCCGGGGAGCTGTTTTTT.

The chain employs TRBV4-3 and TRBJ2-1; 16 bases are shared with TRBD2. V dropped 4 bases and J dropped 9; count of bases not matched to a gene: 3. CDR3 length equals 15 residues. Germline V CDR1 and CDR2: LGHNA, YSLEER. CDR3 coding DNA: TGCGCCAGCAGCCTAGGGACTAGCGGGAGGGCTGAGCAGTTCTTC. Its translation is CASSLGTSGRAEQFF.

The J gene is TRBJ2-7, the V gene TRBV5-8, with D maybe TRBD2 (5 bases). Germline-derived CDR1 and CDR2 are SGHTS and YDEGEE. CDR3 length: 16 amino acids. V was clipped by 2 bases and J by 2 bases, with 17 bases between them. CDR3 coding DNA: TGTGCCAGCAGCTTTTACATTTCCACCGGGGCCTACGAGCAGTACTTC. It translates to CASSFYISTGAYEQYF.

The genes are TRBV7-2 and TRBJ1-6; 7 bases are a match to TRBD1. Germline V gives CDR1 SGHTA, CDR2 FQGNSA. This CDR3 is 16 amino acids long. V lost 5 bases, J lost 5 bases, and 9 bases stayed unmatched. The CDR3 region has the DNA TGTGCCAGCAGCCGTGGAGCCGGGACAGATAATTCACCCCTCCACTTT. It translates to CASSRGAGTDNSPLHF.

V and J are TRBV18 and TRBJ2-1, with D perhaps matching TRBD2 (5 bases). CDR3 length: 17 residues. Germline loops: CDR1 KGHSH, CDR2 LQKENI. V shed 0 bases and J shed 6 bases, with 18 bases lying between them. In DNA form, the CDR3 reads TGTGCCAGCTCACCACCTGATAAGGAGGCTTTAGGCAATGAGCAGTTCTTC. It codes for CASSPPDKEALGNEQFF.

This clone was detected only a few times. For the CDR3, the DNA is TGTGCCAGCAGTTATATGGACAGGGAGACCGGGGAGCTGTTTTTT. As protein: CASSYMDRETGELFF. This chain connects TRBV7-2 to TRBJ2-2; 8 bases fit TRBD1. V shed 6 bases and J 5 bases; nucleotides not matched to a gene: 8. The CDR3 is 15 residues long. Germline CDR1 SGHTA, CDR2 FQGNSA. Complete variable domain (other parts from reference TRBV7-2 and TRBJ2-2): GAGVSQSPSNKVTEKGKDVELRCDPISGHTALYWYRQSLGQGLEFLIYFQGNSAPDKSGLPSDRFSAERTGGSVSTLTIQRTQQEDSAVYLCASSYMDRETGELFFGEGSRLTVL.